The 25 T cell receptor beta chains listed next were all sequenced from one sample in a study of cytomegalovirus exposure and HLA in healthy donors (dated by TCRdb to the late 2010s). The library was obtained by the immunoSEQ multiplex PCR assay. For the multiplex PCR, a mixture combining 60 forward primers for TCR Vbeta segments and 13 reverse primers for TCR Jbeta segments was used. TCRdb re-hosts the immuneACCESS table, in-frame sequences only. Its copies lack some clones; in the studies checked, an unresolved V gene accounts for under half of them, and the cause for the rest is not known. The sample includes 45,000 or so clones, with around two thirds observed a single time. Clones ranked in the top ten supply approximately 3.5% of the sample. Sequences were obtained from PBMCs. The receptors shown here come from a woman younger than 45 in good health and CMV-seronegative.

V and J are TRBV7-9 and TRBJ2-3, with 8 bases aligning to TRBD2. The CDR3 has 15 amino acids. J lost 6 bases, V lost 0 bases, and 5 bases had no gene match. Germline assignment: CDR1 SEHNR and CDR2 FQNEAQ (reference sequence). CDR3: CASSLAGLAGDTQYF. CDR3 bases: TGTGCCAGCAGCTTAGCCGGACTAGCAGGGGATACGCAGTATTTT.

This rearrangement joins TRBV6-1 to TRBJ1-5; 7 nucleotides agree with TRBD1. The CDR3 is made up of 15 amino acids. Germline V gene lookup returns CDR1 MNHNS and CDR2 SASEGT. V gave up 6 bases and J gave up 6 bases; unmatched junction bases: 11. DNA of the CDR3: TGTGCCAGCAGGCTGTCACAGGGGAGAGGTCAGCCCCAGCATTTT. It yields the protein CASRLSQGRGQPQHF.

J is TRBJ1-1 and V is TRBV5-8; D uncertain. Germline-derived CDR1 and CDR2 are SGHTS and YDEGEE. The CDR3 is made up of 11 amino acids. Trimming cost V 4 bases and J 8 bases, with 9 bases left between them. The CDR3 bases are TGTGCCAGCAGCAATGGCGGGGAAGCTTTCTTT. Its protein product is CASSNGGEAFF.

This clone was seen just once. The chain has TRBV2 and TRBJ2-5, with 10 positions matching TRBD2. CDR3 length: 17 residues. The junction had 15 bases not matched to a gene; V was cut back by 6 bases and J by 5 bases. CDR1 and CDR2 from the germline V gene are SNHLY and FYNNEI. In DNA form, the CDR3 reads TGTGCCAGCAGCGACCCGTTAGCGGGAGGCTCGGGGGAGACCCAGTACTTC. Protein: CASSDPLAGGSGETQYF.

The rearrangement links TRBV29-1 to TRBJ2-7; no firm D call. Trimming took 2 bases from V and 1 from J, leaving 12 bases between them. Germline CDR1 SQVTM, CDR2 ANQGSEA. The length of the CDR3 is 14 residues. Written as DNA, the CDR3 is TGCAGCGTTGAATTTAGCAGTCGGTCCTACGAGCAGTACTTC. It yields the protein CSVEFSSRSYEQYF.

The chain employs TRBV30 and TRBJ1-5, with a weak D call TRBD1 (5 bases). CDR1 and CDR2 from the germline V gene are GTSNPN and SVGIG (reference sequence). Trimming removed 3 bases from V and 7 bases from J, with 19 bases in between. This CDR3 is built from 15 residues. In nucleotides, the CDR3 is TGTGCCTGGAGCCTAGGGCAGGGCTCAACACAGCCCCAGCATTTT. Translation gives CAWSLGQGSTQPQHF.

V and J are TRBV7-9 and TRBJ2-7; the D is unclear. V was trimmed by 3 bases and J by 3 bases, leaving 12 bases between them. The CDR3 is 14 residues long. CDR1 and CDR2 from the germline V gene are SEHNR and FQNEAQ (reference sequence). The CDR3 spells CASSFSQSNYEQYF. The CDR3 DNA reads TGTGCCAGCAGCTTTTCACAGTCGAACTACGAGCAGTACTTC.

The chain couples TRBV4-2 to TRBJ2-5, with TRBD2 matching 9 bases. The CDR3 is made up of 16 amino acids. V dropped 5 bases and J dropped 5; count of bases not matched to a gene: 12. CDR1 and CDR2 (germline): LGHNA, YNFKEQ. The CDR3 DNA sequence: TGTGCCAGCAGCGACTCCTGGGCTAGCGGGGTGGAGACCCAGTACTTC. It specifies CASSDSWASGVETQYF.

The V gene is TRBV29-1, the J gene TRBJ2-5, with D unclear. Germline values: CDR1 SQVTM, CDR2 ANQGSEA. This CDR3 spans 11 amino acids. V lost 0 bases, J lost 4 bases, and 3 bases lay in between. The CDR3 region has the DNA TGCAGCGTTGAAGATAGAGAGACCCAGTACTTC. Encoded protein: CSVEDRETQYF.

V usage is TRBV13 and J usage is TRBJ2-2; TRBD2 matches at 8 bases. Looked up from germline, CDR1 is PRHDT and CDR2 is FYEKMQ (reference sequence). The CDR3 length is 16 residues. Germline trimming cut 3 bases from V and 4 bases from J; bases unmatched to any gene: 7. The DNA for the CDR3 is TGTGCCAGCAGCTTCACGCCCGGGACTAGCACCGGGGAGCTGTTTTTT. Its protein is CASSFTPGTSTGELFF.

The genes are TRBV13 and TRBJ2-7; 10 nucleotides align to TRBD2. With V trimmed by 1 base and J by 5 bases, 5 bases remained unmatched. Germline values: CDR1 PRHDT, CDR2 FYEKMQ (reference sequence). The CDR3 is 15 residues long. The CDR3 is CASSLEASGSNEQYF. The DNA for the CDR3 is TGTGCCAGCAGCTTAGAGGCTAGCGGGAGCAACGAGCAGTACTTC. Full variable domain (outside the CDR3, taken from reference TRBV13 and TRBJ2-7): AAGVIQSPRHLIKEKRETATLKCYPIPRHDTVYWYQQGPGQDPQFLISFYEKMQSDKGSIPDRFSAQQFSDYHSELNMSSLELGDSALYFCASSLEASGSNEQYFGPGTRLTVT.

V is TRBV5-6 and J is TRBJ1-4, with 7 bases identical to TRBD1. CDR3 length: 16 residues. Germline V gene lookup returns CDR1 SGHDT and CDR2 YYEEEE. The V gene end was trimmed by 6 bases and the J gene end by 0 bases; junction bases not matched to a gene: 8. CDR3 in amino acids: CASTELGTATNEKLFF. In DNA form, the CDR3 reads TGTGCCAGCACCGAACTCGGGACAGCAACTAATGAAAAACTGTTTTTT.

The CDR3 DNA sequence: TGTGCCAGCTCACCCCAAGGAGCCGGACGGGGGAACACTGAAGCTTTCTTT. It yields the protein CASSPQGAGRGNTEAFF. The V gene is TRBV18, the J gene TRBJ1-1; D unresolved. The CDR3 sequence is 17 residues long. Germline assignment: CDR1 KGHSH and CDR2 LQKENI. Trimming shortened V by 3 bases and J by 1 base, and 18 bases separated the two germline ends.

The rearrangement links TRBV5-1 to TRBJ1-3; TRBD1 might be the D (5 bases). In germline, CDR1 is SGHRS, CDR2 YFSETQ. Trimming removed 2 bases from V and 0 bases from J, with 12 bases in between. The CDR3 is 16 residues long. The CDR3 reads CASSLDGTGSGNTIYF. The CDR3, as DNA: TGCGCCAGCAGCTTAGATGGGACTGGCTCTGGAAACACCATATATTTT.

This clone has only a few counts. The rearrangement uses TRBV12-5 and TRBJ1-1; D may be TRBD1 (5 bases). The germline V gene encodes CDR1 LGHNT and CDR2 FRNRAP. V was pared by 0 bases and J by 5 bases, with 16 bases between. The CDR3 contains 16 residues. CDR3 sequence reads: CASGLVLGRGRTEAFF. CDR3 in DNA: TGTGCTAGTGGTTTGGTTCTGGGGAGGGGTCGGACTGAAGCTTTCTTT.

The chain employs TRBV6-6 and TRBJ1-1; D may be TRBD1 (6 bases). The CDR3 runs 14 residues. The germline V and J ends were trimmed by 6 bases and 5 bases, with 16 bases remaining between them. Per germline, CDR1 MNHNY and CDR2 SVGAGI (reference sequence). CDR3 residues: CASSSTGRGTEAFF. CDR3 nucleotides: TGTGCCAGCAGCTCCACAGGGCGAGGGACTGAAGCTTTCTTT.

This chain links TRBV12-5 with TRBJ2-2; 7 bases match TRBD2. Germline trimming cut 0 bases from V and 2 bases from J; bases unmatched to any gene: 12. From germline, CDR1 is LGHNT and CDR2 FRNRAP. This CDR3 spans 19 amino acids. The CDR3 protein is CASGLVSGGRFLNTGELFF. For the CDR3, the DNA is TGTGCTAGTGGTTTGGTTTCGGGGGGTCGGTTCCTAAACACCGGGGAGCTGTTTTTT.

V gene TRBV15 combines with J gene TRBJ2-1, with a possible D match to TRBD1 (5 bases). Deletions cut 0 bases from V and 6 bases from J, with 12 bases between. CDR3 length equals 15 residues. The V gene's germline CDR1 is LNHNV and CDR2 YYDKDF (reference sequence). CDR3 coding DNA: TGTGCCACCAGCAGAGATGCAGACAGTCCCAATGAGCAGTTCTTC. It yields the protein CATSRDADSPNEQFF.

In its sample, this clone was seen once. V and J are TRBV5-1 and TRBJ2-2; possible D gene TRBD2, 5 bases. V was trimmed by 0 bases and J by 1 base, leaving 13 bases between them. This CDR3 contains 17 residues. Looked up from germline, CDR1 is SGHRS and CDR2 is YFSETQ. The CDR3 DNA is TGCGCCAGCAGCTTGGCCGGTAGTAGCGTGAACACCGGGGAGCTGTTTTTT. Protein product: CASSLAGSSVNTGELFF.

The chain is built from TRBV13 and TRBJ2-6, with 8 bases matching TRBD1. Germline values: CDR1 PRHDT, CDR2 FYEKMQ (reference sequence). The V and J ends lost 6 bases and 4 bases, in that order; junction bases with no gene match: 5. The CDR3 is 15 residues long. The CDR3 reads CASRWTGTGANVLTF. The CDR3 DNA follows: TGTGCCAGCAGATGGACAGGGACGGGGGCCAACGTCCTGACTTTC.

The V gene is TRBV6-5, the J gene TRBJ1-5; 7 bases align to TRBD1. Losses at the gene ends were 4 bases for V and 1 base for J; bases not matched to a gene: 7. This CDR3 is 16 amino acids long. The germline V gene encodes CDR1 MNHEY and CDR2 SVGAGI. The CDR3: CASSSSPGGSNQPQHF. The CDR3, as DNA: TGTGCCAGCAGTTCCTCACCAGGGGGAAGCAATCAGCCCCAGCATTTT.

The chain couples TRBV5-1 to TRBJ1-6; no reliable D call. Per the germline V gene, CDR1 is SGHRS and CDR2 is YFSETQ. This CDR3 contains 14 residues. The V end was cut by 0 bases, the J end by 9 bases, with 10 bases between. This CDR3 reads CASSLGQEGSPLHF. In DNA form, the CDR3 reads TGCGCCAGCAGCTTGGGTCAGGAGGGTTCACCCCTCCACTTT.

This clone appeared a single time. The genes are TRBV30 and TRBJ1-4; TRBD1 agrees at 8 bases. The V and J ends lost 3 bases and 7 bases, in that order; junction bases with no gene match: 4. The CDR3 consists of 13 residues. Germline CDR1 and CDR2: GTSNPN and SVGIG (reference sequence). The CDR3, as DNA: TGTGCCTGGAGAACAGGGGGAGGTGAAAAACTGTTTTTT. Translated, it gives CAWRTGGGEKLFF.

This clone was seen ten or more times. This rearrangement joins TRBV5-6 to TRBJ1-4; D remains unclear. Trimming took 4 bases from V and 2 from J, leaving 18 bases between them. The germline V gene encodes CDR1 SGHDT and CDR2 YYEEEE. This CDR3 region has 17 residues. The DNA for the CDR3 is TGTGCCAGCAGCAAGAGTGGCCGACTCATCACTAATGAAAAACTGTTTTTT. Its protein is CASSKSGRLITNEKLFF.

The chain couples TRBV30 to TRBJ2-3; D might be TRBD1 (5 bases). Germline V gene data show CDR1 as GTSNPN and CDR2 as SVGIG (reference sequence). This CDR3 has 15 residues. V lost 3 bases, J lost 2 bases, and 15 bases lay in between. CDR3 DNA sequence: TGTGCCTGGAGGCCTGGACACGGTTTCACAGATACGCAGTATTTT. Its protein product is CAWRPGHGFTDTQYF.